The T cell receptor beta chain described here comes from a study of cytomegalovirus exposure and HLA in healthy donors (dated by TCRdb to the late 2010s). In the study overall: An earlier analysis of approximately 640 of the donors reported about 290 Gb of sequence data and about 100 million unique TCR beta sequences from roughly 200 million T cells. The T cell repertoires of around 670 subjects were profiled by immunosequencing and related to cytomegalovirus serostatus. Genome-wide SNP genotypes for about 65% of the roughly 670 donors were used in a later genetic analysis, which treated that subset as a discovery cohort. The number of typed donors differed by locus: 629-630 for A, B, C, DRB1 and DQB1; approximately 520 for DQA1; approximately 610 for DPA1; and 400 to 480 for DPB1. HLA typing included class I and class II loci at four-digit resolution. The aim of the study was to test whether cataloging public T cell receptors could identify signatures of past pathogen exposure. Of the 300 to 500 genotyped donors, less than 85% were placed in the genetic ancestry cluster associated with self-reported Caucasian donors. About 280 gigabases of sequencing data and approximately 85 million unique TCR sequences were included in an early release covering 500 to 750 HLA-typed donors. Rather than drawing on any new phenotypic data, the later analysis identified candidate immune exposures from TCR beta sequences and the way those sequences occurred across donors. Several DR-DQ haplotypes were treated as single units for association and clustering because of strong linkage in the cohort. Every discovery cohort repertoire had been produced on one sequencing platform. Along with the approximately 650-subject first cohort, a separate validation cohort of 120 different subjects was used. The study combined high-throughput TCR immunosequencing, statistical association of individual TCRs with disease status, and machine learning to predict cytomegalovirus infection status. Donor age, sex, ethnicity and CMV serostatus were compiled alongside the repertoire data. A later analysis re-analyzed previously published TCR beta repertoires from about 730 donors and added high-resolution HLA genotyping to study TCR occurrence patterns. An earlier analysis of around 580 of the donors used high-throughput TCR beta sequencing to judge whether each TCR beta V gene segment behaved as functional or pseudogenic. Across around 400 genotyped donors of the cohort, an average of about 220,000 unique TCR beta nucleotide sequences per donor were sequenced, and 15% to 20% of those sequences were non-productive. Overall study outcomes, separate from this receptor: Across donors, most TCR sequences were observed very rarely, whereas some public TCRs were present in many individuals. Correlated functional status among segregating V segments might reflect linkage disequilibrium, but an unknown experimental factor could not be ruled out. Some IMGT-functional V segments, including TRBV6-2 and TRBV6-3, could not be distinguished by the 87-base-pair reads and were therefore excluded. In this cohort, only TCR beta chains were sequenced, and detectable features were limited by the absence of alpha or paired-chain data. In vitro tests confirmed that a few of the cytomegalovirus-associated TCR beta chains recognize cytomegalovirus antigens. The sequencing pipeline was judged likely to have produced a cluster of highly shared sequence variants as a technical artifact. It was suggested by the authors that the approach could potentially be generalized to other disease states and immunological phenotypes. A later analysis found that most CMV-associated TCR beta chains appeared HLA-restricted, with HLA associations seemingly driven largely by CMV exposure. According to a later analysis, parvovirus B19, influenza, CMV and Epstein-Barr virus appeared linked to several top co-occurrence clusters. Cytomegalovirus status was reported to be diagnosed by the classifier with high specificity and sensitivity in both the original and validation cohorts. In an earlier analysis of around 500 of the donors, most TCR beta V segments appeared in productive rearrangements about 87% or about 30% of the time, broadly matching IMGT annotations. HLA typing was unavailable for some donors at each locus, so association tests used only the typed subset. A later analysis associated about 18,000 TCR beta sequences with specific HLA alleles at a false discovery rate of 0.05. Compared with the 666-donor mean, donors in an Asian-associated ancestry cluster had fewer N-insertions in productive TCRs, according to a later genetic analysis. The only immune exposure information available for the cohort was CMV serostatus. In a later genetic analysis, a missense DCLRE1C variant was associated with V-gene and J-gene trimming of TCR beta chains, and the association was replicated in an independent cohort. Presence/absence analyses assumed roughly uniform sequencing depth across donors, an assumption that may not hold. A total of roughly 160 TCR beta chains were listed by the study as associated with cytomegalovirus. In a later analysis, HLA-associated TCR beta chains were found to be more clonally expanded and to have lower generation probabilities than equally common non-associated chains. According to a later analysis, TCR association rates differed among HLA loci, with DRB1 alleles showing the most associated TCRs and HLA-C alleles showing the fewest. Because counts were too low, approximately 15 rarely observed V segments, including chromosome 9 orphons, were excluded from the earlier analysis of 587 of the donors. A further reported finding was that TCR beta sequences accurately predicted the HLA-A and HLA-B alleles for most subjects in the first cohort. When HLA alleles, especially DR and DQ, strongly co-occurred, TCR associations were difficult to assign to individual alleles.

The library relied on the immunoSEQ multiplex PCR assay. For the multiplex PCR, a mixture combining 60 forward primers for TCR Vbeta segments and 13 reverse primers for TCR Jbeta segments was used. Amplification of the CDR3 region of rearranged TCR beta genes was performed with a multiplex PCR assay on genomic DNA. The Illumina HiSeq System was used to sequence the amplified TCR beta libraries as 87-base-pair reads. The original methods were these. A later analysis tallied 80 million to 95 million unique TCR beta chains across the 666 repertoires, and some 10 million of those chains were shared by two or more donors. Raw reads were error-corrected and collapsed into unique sequences by a nearest-neighbor algorithm in which closely related sequences were merged to remove PCR and sequencing errors. V, D and J gene segments were assigned by aligning CDR3 sequences to IMGT reference sequences. For a sequence to be retained, a match of at least six nucleotides was required to both a V gene segment and a J gene segment. Rearrangements were classified as productive when the CDR3 lacked stop codons and remained in frame with V and J, and all other rearrangements were classified as non-productive. Following IMGT convention, CDR3 was defined as the stretch from the second conserved V-encoded cysteine up to the conserved J-encoded phenylalanine. Sequences without an unambiguous match to a single V gene segment were excluded from the earlier analysis of a few hundred of the donors. In an earlier analysis of a few hundred of the donors, a V segment was called functional when productive rearrangements were above 56.7%, and segregating when the standard deviation between donors exceeded 5%. To diagnose cytomegalovirus status from the catalog of TCR beta chain sequences, a statistical classification framework was built. A later analysis assigned V and J genes by comparing TCR nucleotide sequences with IMGT/GENE-DB human TR gene sequences. The TCRdist pipeline was used in a later analysis to assign CDR3 sequences and most-parsimonious VDJ recombination scenarios. In a later analysis, every TCR beta chain was defined by the combination of its CDR3 amino acid sequence and its V-gene family, and reads without a unique V-gene family were dropped. To address suspected cross-contamination and a sequencing artifact, a later analysis removed a few hundred highly shared, low-generation-probability nucleotide sequences. For each public chain, a later analysis derived a clonal expansion index from normalized ranks of inferred template counts within each repertoire. A later analysis computed generation probabilities with a VDJ recombination model fitted to out-of-frame rearrangements, and checked the results against IGoR. In a later analysis, hypergeometric tests were used to score TCR-TCR, TCR-HLA and TCR-CMV co-occurrence, with a repertoire-size bias correction applied to TCR pairs. A later analysis estimated false discovery rates by permuting HLA or CMV assignments 20 times. In a later analysis, co-occurring TCRs were grouped using DBSCAN, with TCRdist sequence similarity added in when clustering inside HLA-allele-positive subsets. Repertoires with fewer than 30,000 or more than 120,000 public chains, plus five repertoires with anomalous nucleotide sharing, were excluded from co-occurrence clustering. TCRdb's version of the immuneACCESS table is confined to in-frame rearrangements and falls short of the full clone set. An unresolved V gene accounts for under half of the shortfall where checked; the remainder is of unknown origin. V and J calls and clone size are those listed in that table; D and trimming were worked out from the DNA. This sample gives more than 150,000 clones in total; 70% to 90% of them show up just once. Of the sample, 9.3% falls within the top ten clones.

The cohort consisted of 600 to 700 healthy bone marrow donors. At the time of sampling, all cohort members were nominally healthy, though unrecorded immune exposures were likely present. The donor tested CMV seropositive and was one of the 289 seropositive cohort members. Every donor gave a peripheral blood sample, and the peripheral blood mononuclear cells from that sample were used for TCR beta sequencing. Genomic DNA extraction from the blood cell samples was performed with the Qiagen DNeasy Blood Extraction Kit. As encoded in the germline V gene, CDR1 is SGDLS while CDR2 is YYNGEE. The CDR3 holds 15 amino acids from the cysteine to the phenylalanine. The only DNA kept is the CDR3, 45 bases in frame from the first base. A distance of 14 bases separates the germline ends of V and J, which lose 3 bases and 5 bases respectively. As concerns this clone: This clone's antigen is unknown. No clone much larger than this one lies a single base away; base qualities are absent.

The chain is encoded by TRBV9 joined to TRBJ2-2, with TRBD1 perhaps the D gene, on 6 matching bases. This TCR was sampled from a man aged 18 to 35 in good health and CMV-seropositive. Sequences were obtained from PBMCs. The DNA sequence is TGTGCCAGCAGCGCACGACGGCAGGGGACCGGGGAGCTGTTTTTT. This codes for CASSARRQGTGELFF.